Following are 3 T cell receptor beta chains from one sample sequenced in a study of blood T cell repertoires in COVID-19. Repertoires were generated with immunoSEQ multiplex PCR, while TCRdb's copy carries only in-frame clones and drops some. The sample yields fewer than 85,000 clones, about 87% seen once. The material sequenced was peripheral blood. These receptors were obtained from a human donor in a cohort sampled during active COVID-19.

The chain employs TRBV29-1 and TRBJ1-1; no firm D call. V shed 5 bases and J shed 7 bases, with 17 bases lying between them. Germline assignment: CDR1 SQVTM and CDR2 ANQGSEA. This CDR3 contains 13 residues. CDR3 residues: CSVQAGGLNEAFF. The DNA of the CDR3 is TGCAGCGTTCAGGCGGGCGGTCTTAATGAAGCTTTCTTT.

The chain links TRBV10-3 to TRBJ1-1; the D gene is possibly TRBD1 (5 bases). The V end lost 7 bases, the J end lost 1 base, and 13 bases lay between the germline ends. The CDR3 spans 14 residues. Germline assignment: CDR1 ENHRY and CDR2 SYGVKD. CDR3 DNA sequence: TGTGCCATCACGGCGGGGGAACCGAACACTGAAGCTTTCTTT. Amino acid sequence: CAITAGEPNTEAFF.

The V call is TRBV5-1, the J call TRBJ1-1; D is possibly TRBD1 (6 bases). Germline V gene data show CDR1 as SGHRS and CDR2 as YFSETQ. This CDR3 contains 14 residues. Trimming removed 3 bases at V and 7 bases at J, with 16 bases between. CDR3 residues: CASSSALQGNEAFF. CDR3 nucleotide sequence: TGCGCCAGCAGCTCGGCCCTACAGGGAAATGAAGCTTTCTTT.